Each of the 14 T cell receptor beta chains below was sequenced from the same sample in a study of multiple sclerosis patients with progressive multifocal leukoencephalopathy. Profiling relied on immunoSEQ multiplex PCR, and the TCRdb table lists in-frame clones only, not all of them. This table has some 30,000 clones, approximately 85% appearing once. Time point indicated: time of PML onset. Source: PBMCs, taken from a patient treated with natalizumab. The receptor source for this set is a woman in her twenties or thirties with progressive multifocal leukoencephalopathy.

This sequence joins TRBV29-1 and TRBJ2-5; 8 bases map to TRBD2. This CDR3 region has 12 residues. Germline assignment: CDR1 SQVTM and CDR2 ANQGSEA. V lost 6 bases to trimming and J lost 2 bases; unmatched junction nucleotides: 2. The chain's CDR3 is CSVTSGQETQYF. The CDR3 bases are TGCAGCGTAACTAGCGGACAAGAGACCCAGTACTTC.

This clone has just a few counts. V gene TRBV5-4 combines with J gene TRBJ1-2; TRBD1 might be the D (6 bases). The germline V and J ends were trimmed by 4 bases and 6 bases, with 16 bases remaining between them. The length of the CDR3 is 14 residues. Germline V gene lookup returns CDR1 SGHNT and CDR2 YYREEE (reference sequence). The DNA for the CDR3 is TGTGCCAGCAGCACAGCACAGGGTTGGGATGGCTACACCTTC. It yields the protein CASSTAQGWDGYTF.

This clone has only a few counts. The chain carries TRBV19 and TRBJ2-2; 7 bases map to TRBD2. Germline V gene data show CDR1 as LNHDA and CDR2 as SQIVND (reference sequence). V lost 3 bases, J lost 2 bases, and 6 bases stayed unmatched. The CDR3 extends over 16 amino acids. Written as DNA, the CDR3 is TGTGCCAGTAGTATTCGCGGGACTATAAACACCGGGGAGCTGTTTTTT. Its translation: CASSIRGTINTGELFF.

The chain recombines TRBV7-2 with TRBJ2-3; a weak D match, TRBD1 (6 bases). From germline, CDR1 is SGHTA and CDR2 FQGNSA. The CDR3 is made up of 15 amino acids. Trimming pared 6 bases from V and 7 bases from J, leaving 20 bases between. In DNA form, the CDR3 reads TGTGCCAGCAGAACATCAAGACAGGATCGGAATACGCAGTATTTT. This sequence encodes CASRTSRQDRNTQYF.

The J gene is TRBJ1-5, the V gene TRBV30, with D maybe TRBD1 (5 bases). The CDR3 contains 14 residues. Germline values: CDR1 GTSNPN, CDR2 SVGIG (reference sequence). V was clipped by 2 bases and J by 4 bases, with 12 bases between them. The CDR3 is CAWSSRRGNQPQHF. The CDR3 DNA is TGTGCCTGGAGTTCCAGGAGGGGTAATCAGCCCCAGCATTTT.

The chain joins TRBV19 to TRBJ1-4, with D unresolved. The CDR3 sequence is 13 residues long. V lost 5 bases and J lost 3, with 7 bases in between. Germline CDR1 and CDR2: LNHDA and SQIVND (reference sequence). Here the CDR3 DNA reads TGTGCCAGTAGTGACCGGCCTAATGAAAAACTGTTTTTT. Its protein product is CASSDRPNEKLFF.

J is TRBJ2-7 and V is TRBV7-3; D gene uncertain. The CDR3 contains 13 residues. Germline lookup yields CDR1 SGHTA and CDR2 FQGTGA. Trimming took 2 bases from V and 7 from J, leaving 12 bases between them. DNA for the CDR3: TGTGCCAGCAGCTTAGACCCAAAGGAGGAGCAGTACTTC. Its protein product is CASSLDPKEEQYF.

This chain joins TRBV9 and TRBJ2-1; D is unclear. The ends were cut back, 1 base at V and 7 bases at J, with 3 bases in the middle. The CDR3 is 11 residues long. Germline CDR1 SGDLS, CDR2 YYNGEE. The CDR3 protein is CASSVSNEQFF. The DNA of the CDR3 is TGTGCCAGCAGCGTAAGTAATGAGCAGTTCTTC.

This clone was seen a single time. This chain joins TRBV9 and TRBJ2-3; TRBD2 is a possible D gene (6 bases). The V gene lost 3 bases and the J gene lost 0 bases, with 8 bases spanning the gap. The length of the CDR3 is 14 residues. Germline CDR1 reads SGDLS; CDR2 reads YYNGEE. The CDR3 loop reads CASSESGSTDTQYF. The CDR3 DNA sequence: TGTGCCAGCAGCGAAAGCGGGAGCACAGATACGCAGTATTTT.

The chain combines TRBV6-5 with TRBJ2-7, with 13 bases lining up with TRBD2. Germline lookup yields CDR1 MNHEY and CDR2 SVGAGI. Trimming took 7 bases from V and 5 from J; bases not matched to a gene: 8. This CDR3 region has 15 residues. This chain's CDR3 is CASKTSGRVADEQYF. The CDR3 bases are TGTGCCAGCAAAACTAGCGGGAGGGTCGCAGACGAGCAGTACTTC.

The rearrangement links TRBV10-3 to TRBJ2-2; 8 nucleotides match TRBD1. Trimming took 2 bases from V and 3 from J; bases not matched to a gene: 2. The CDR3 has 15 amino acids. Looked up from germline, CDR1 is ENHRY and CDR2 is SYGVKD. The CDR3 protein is CAISEDRGYTGELFF. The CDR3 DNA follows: TGTGCCATCAGTGAGGACAGGGGTTACACCGGGGAGCTGTTTTTT.

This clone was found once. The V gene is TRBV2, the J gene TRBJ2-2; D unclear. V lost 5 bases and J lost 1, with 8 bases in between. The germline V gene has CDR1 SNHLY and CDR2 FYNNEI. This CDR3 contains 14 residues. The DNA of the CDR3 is TGTGCCAGCAGTCTCGGGCAGAACACCGGGGAGCTGTTTTTT. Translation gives CASSLGQNTGELFF.

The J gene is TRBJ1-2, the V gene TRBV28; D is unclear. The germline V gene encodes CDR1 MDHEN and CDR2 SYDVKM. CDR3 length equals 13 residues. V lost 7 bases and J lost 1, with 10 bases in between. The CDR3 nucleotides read TGTGCCAGCATGCCTGGAGTTAACTATGGCTACACCTTC. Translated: CASMPGVNYGYTF.

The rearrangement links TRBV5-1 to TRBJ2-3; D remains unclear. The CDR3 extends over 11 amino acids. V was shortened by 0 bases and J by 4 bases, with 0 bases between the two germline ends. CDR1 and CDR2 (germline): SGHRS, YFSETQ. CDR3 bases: TGCGCCAGCAGCTTGGCAGATACGCAGTATTTT. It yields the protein CASSLADTQYF. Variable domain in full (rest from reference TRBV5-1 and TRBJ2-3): KAGVTQTPRYLIKTRGQQVTLSCSPISGHRSVSWYQQTPGQGLQFLFEYFSETQRNKGNFPGRFSGRQFSNSRSEMNVSTLELGDSALYLCASSLADTQYFGPGTRLTVL.